A selection of T cell receptor beta chains follows, all from one sample in a study of patients and donors after allogeneic stem cell transplantation. MiXCR, run by TCRdb on the RT-PCR reads, gives a single entry per CDR3 protein. Of approximately 150,000 distinct CDR3 sequences listed, 24% were seen once; the top ten hold roughly a quarter. The sample consisted of blood, either unsorted or a sorted T cell fraction (not recorded which). These receptors were collected from a human donor who was either an allogeneic HSCT recipient or a stem cell or donor lymphocyte infusion donor (not recorded which). It is not recorded whose cells these are; they may come from a transplant donor. The CDR3 runs from the conserved cysteine through the conserved F or W. D genes are given only for firm matches. Not all rows give a size; the values are once, few, many and, for expanded clones, a class.

>NA|TRBJ2-7|NA|TRBV3-1
CASSQVQRETAYEQYF
TGTGCCAGCAGCCAAGTCCAACGGGAGACAGCCTACGAGCAGTACTTC
>NA|TRBJ2-1|NA|TRBV6-5
CASSYGRNPNEQFF
TGTGCCAGCAGTTACGGACGGAACCCCAATGAGCAGTTCTTC
>few|TRBJ1-2|TRBD1|TRBV29-1
CSVPELQGAEGYTF
TGCAGCGTTCCCGAATTACAGGGGGCCGAGGGCTACACCTTC
>few|TRBJ2-2|NA|TRBV6-6
CASVFHPSNTGELFF
TGTGCCAGCGTATTCCACCCTTCGAACACCGGGGAGCTGTTTTTT
>NA|TRBJ2-1|NA|TRBV15
CATSRGQYNEQFF
TGTGCCACCAGCAGAGGCCAGTACAATGAGCAGTTCTTC
>NA|TRBJ2-1|TRBD2|TRBV2
CASIKTSGNNEQFF
TGTGCCAGCATAAAGACTAGCGGAAACAATGAGCAGTTCTTC
>NA|TRBJ2-1|TRBD2|TRBV20-1
CSASYAGGSYNEQFF
TGCAGTGCTAGTTACGCGGGGGGCTCCTACAATGAGCAGTTCTTC
>many|TRBJ1-5|NA|TRBV21-1
CAGGQDNQPQHF
TGTGCCGGGGGACAGGACAATCAGCCCCAGCATTTT
>few|TRBJ2-3|NA|TRBV7-2
CASSFASATADTQYF
TGTGCCAGCAGCTTTGCTAGCGCGACAGCAGATACGCAGTATTTT
>NA|TRBJ2-3|NA|TRBV29-1
CSAGYDGITDTQYF
TGCAGCGCCGGGTACGACGGAATCACAGATACGCAGTATTTT
>few|TRBJ1-3|NA|TRBV20-1
CSARDPDRGNTIYF
TGCAGTGCTAGAGACCCGGACCGTGGAAACACCATATATTTT
>many|TRBJ2-1|TRBD1|TRBV5-1
CASINPGQGLESEQFF
TGCGCCAGCATAAATCCGGGACAGGGGTTAGAGAGTGAGCAGTTCTTC
>NA|TRBJ1-1|NA|TRBV5-1
CASSERVNTEAFF
TGCGCCAGCAGCGAGAGGGTAAACACTGAAGCTTTCTTT
>NA|TRBJ1-2|NA|TRBV7-9
CASSFETVGYTF
TGTGCCAGCAGCTTTGAGACAGTTGGCTACACCTTC
>NA|TRBJ2-4|NA|TRBV12-3/TRBV12-4
CASSPENIQYF
TGTGCCAGCAGTCCGGAAAACATTCAGTACTTC
>few|TRBJ2-1|NA|TRBV7-2
CASSSLIGAFSSYNEQFF
TGTGCCAGCAGCTCGCTCATAGGAGCATTCAGCTCCTACAATGAGCAGTTCTTC
>NA|TRBJ2-1|NA|TRBV20-1
CSARKGAIYNEQFF
TGCAGTGCTAGAAAGGGAGCGATTTACAATGAGCAGTTCTTC
>few|TRBJ2-5|NA|TRBV3-1
CASSQGIRETQYF
TGTGCCAGCAGCCAGGGTATCAGGGAGACCCAGTACTTC
>few|TRBJ1-2|NA|TRBV12-3/TRBV12-4
CASSFRDGYTF
TGTGCCAGCAGTTTTCGGGATGGCTACACCTTC
>NA|TRBJ2-7|NA|TRBV20-1
CRAVGGPTSYEQYF
TGCAGGGCAGTGGGCGGGCCCACCTCCTACGAGCAGTACTTC
>NA|TRBJ2-1|NA|TRBV5-1
CASRVRGAGSYNEQFF
TGCGCCAGCAGGGTTAGGGGGGCCGGCTCCTACAATGAGCAGTTCTTC
>many|TRBJ2-1|NA|TRBV12-3/TRBV12-4
CASRLAWTGEQFF
TGTGCCAGCAGACTAGCTTGGACCGGTGAGCAGTTCTTC
>few|TRBJ2-5|TRBD1|TRBV12-3/TRBV12-4
CASSIRQGASGETQYF
TGTGCCAGCAGTATACGACAGGGGGCTAGTGGAGAGACCCAGTACTTC
>many|TRBJ1-1|NA|TRBV12-3/TRBV12-4
CASSFSTEAFF
TGTGCCAGCAGTTTTTCCACTGAAGCTTTCTTT
>many|TRBJ1-2|NA|TRBV6-5
CASSYIFGAGNYGYTF
TGTGCCAGCAGTTACATCTTTGGGGCCGGAAACTATGGCTACACCTTC
>NA|TRBJ2-5|NA|TRBV7-2
CASSPGGTQGETQYF
TGTGCCAGCAGCCCCGGCGGGACACAGGGGGAGACCCAGTACTTC
>NA|TRBJ1-5|NA|TRBV10-3
CAISDLAGNQPQHF
TGTGCCATCAGTGATCTAGCGGGCAATCAGCCCCAGCATTTT
>NA|TRBJ2-3|NA|TRBV2
CASSEQNDTQYF
TGTGCCAGCAGTGAGCAGAACGATACGCAGTATTTT